This TCR beta chain was found in a study of cytomegalovirus exposure and HLA in healthy donors. Overall study: Caucasian-associated ancestry cluster membership applied to less than 85% of approximately 400 genotyped donors.

Remarks on this clone: Its target is not known.

Findings and caveats of the study: Rarity marked most TCR sequences, yet some public TCRs occurred in many donors. In a later analysis, TCR beta V- and J-gene trimming showed a link to a missense DCLRE1C variant. Earlier results showed most TCR beta V segments being productive about 87% or about 30% of the time.

60 Vbeta and 13 Jbeta primers were used in PCR. Method: immunoSEQ multiplex PCR; TCRdb's copy keeps in-frame clones and lacks some. The ten most abundant clones cover 1% to 1.5% of a sample with about 170,000 clones. Germline V gene lookup returns CDR1 SGHRS and CDR2 YFSETQ. This CDR3 has 15 amino acids. V shed 4 bases, J shed 5 bases, and the junction held 8 bases outside the gene matches. The specimen was PBMCs. The chain uses TRBV5-1 and TRBJ2-7; 11 bases fit TRBD1. The clonotype comes from a woman aged 55 to 70 in good health and CMV-seronegative. Here the CDR3 reads CASSARTGGLDEQYF. DNA for the CDR3: TGCGCCAGCAGCGCTAGGACAGGGGGCCTGGACGAGCAGTACTTC.